Detailed here is one T cell receptor beta chain. Its antigen is not identified. Deletions cut 0 bases from V and 6 bases from J, with 9 bases between. This CDR3 is built from 13 residues. Germline CDR1 reads SGDLS; CDR2 reads YYNGEE. This table comes from immunoSEQ multiplex PCR, and its TCRdb copy is limited to in-frame clones, with some not included. The data contain 150,000 or so clones, roughly 91% of them singletons. The data are from a study of cytomegalovirus exposure and HLA in healthy donors. Study summary: In a later analysis, it was reported that the roughly 130 validation repertoires had been produced on the same platform as the 700 or so repertoires belonging to the first cohort.

Study-level findings and limits: Most TCRs appeared rarely, but some public TCRs recurred in many donors. It was approximately 170 TCR beta chains that were listed as cytomegalovirus-associated. The tendency of first-cohort TCR clusters to co-occur in the 120 or so validation repertoires emerged from a later analysis.

Sequenced sample: PBMCs. This clonotype was obtained from a woman aged 18 to 35 in good health and CMV-seropositive. This sequence joins TRBV9 and TRBJ1-1, with D possibly TRBD1 on 6 matching bases. CDR3: CASSVDPGAEAFF. The DNA for the CDR3 is TGTGCCAGCAGCGTAGATCCAGGGGCTGAAGCTTTCTTT.